Presented here are 13 T cell receptor beta chains from one specimen sequenced in a study of blood T cell repertoires in COVID-19. Assay: immunoSEQ multiplex PCR; the TCRdb copy retains only in-frame clones and omits some. This table holds nearly 95,000 clones, roughly 84% found once. Source material: peripheral blood. The receptors derive from a woman older than 75 with acute or convalescent COVID-19.

The V call is TRBV4-2, the J call TRBJ2-2, with D possibly being TRBD1 (6 bases). V was cut by 0 bases and J by 0 bases, with 8 bases left in between. In germline, CDR1 is LGHNA, CDR2 YNFKEQ. The CDR3 runs to 16 residues. The CDR3 sequence: CASSQDGQSNTGELFF. CDR3 nucleotide sequence: TGTGCCAGCAGCCAAGATGGACAGTCGAACACCGGGGAGCTGTTTTTT.

V and J are TRBV2 and TRBJ1-3; TRBD1 is a possible D gene (5 bases). CDR1 is SNHLY and CDR2 is FYNNEI in the germline V gene. V gave up 7 bases and J gave up 3 bases, with 22 bases separating them. The length of the CDR3 is 17 residues. The CDR3 nucleotides are TGTGCCAGCAAAGATCGCTCCGGGGGGTTAGGTGGAAACACCATATATTTT. This codes for CASKDRSGGLGGNTIYF.

In the case of this clone: Distinct nucleotide sequences in the sample also encode this CDR3. This chain connects TRBV29-1 to TRBJ2-3; no clear D gene. CDR1 and CDR2 (germline): SQVTM, ANQGSEA. Trimming stripped 3 bases from V and 0 bases from J, with 13 bases between. The CDR3 totals 15 residues. This chain's CDR3 is CSVEGPSGSTDTQYF. CDR3 coding DNA: TGCAGCGTTGAGGGTCCATCAGGTAGCACAGATACGCAGTATTTT.

The rearrangement joins TRBV29-1 to TRBJ2-1, with 8 bases fitting TRBD2. Germline V gives CDR1 SQVTM, CDR2 ANQGSEA. This CDR3 is 13 amino acids long. The trim removed 7 bases at V and 4 bases at J, leaving 6 bases unmatched. In DNA, the CDR3 is TGCAGCGGGCGGGAGGCCTCGTACAATGAGCAGTTCTTC. Encoded protein: CSGREASYNEQFF.

The chain recombines TRBV15 with TRBJ2-3; a possible D gene is TRBD1 (6 bases). CDR3 length equals 15 residues. Trimming cost V 6 bases and J 6 bases, with 19 bases left between them. From germline, CDR1 is LNHNV and CDR2 YYDKDF (reference sequence). The CDR3 sequence is CATRGALLSSDTQYF. The CDR3 DNA is TGTGCCACCAGGGGGGCCCTCCTGTCATCGGATACGCAGTATTTT.

The V and J genes are TRBV11-3 and TRBJ2-1, with 12 bases matching TRBD2. Unmatched junction bases numbered 9, after V lost 1 base and J lost 8 bases. CDR1 is SGHNT and CDR2 is YENEEA in the germline V gene. The CDR3 contains 17 residues. CDR3 residues: CASSLGGWSSGRDEQFF. CDR3 in DNA: TGTGCCAGCAGCTTAGGAGGTTGGTCTAGCGGGAGGGATGAGCAGTTCTTC.

The CDR3 sequence is CSAAQGMDTEAFF. CDR3 coding DNA: TGCAGCGCCGCACAGGGGATGGACACTGAAGCTTTCTTT. The chain carries TRBV29-1 and TRBJ1-1, with TRBD1 matching over 7 bases. Germline values: CDR1 SQVTM, CDR2 ANQGSEA. There are 13 residues in the CDR3. V shed 7 bases, J shed 3 bases, and the junction held 8 bases outside the gene matches.

The V and J genes are TRBV6-2 or TRBV6-3 and TRBJ2-5; TRBD1 aligns across 7 bases. From germline, CDR1 is MNHEY and CDR2 SVGEGT. Trimming removed 6 bases from V and 1 base from J; junction bases left unmatched: 5. The CDR3 consists of 14 residues. This CDR3 reads CASSNRGFQETQYF. As DNA, the CDR3 is TGTGCCAGCAGCAACAGGGGCTTCCAAGAGACCCAGTACTTC.

The chain carries TRBV6-5 and TRBJ2-5; 7 nucleotides align to TRBD2. The ends lost 0 bases at V and 5 bases at J; junction bases unmatched: 6. Germline CDR1 and CDR2: MNHEY and SVGAGI. CDR3 length: 15 residues. DNA for the CDR3: TGTGCCAGCAGTTACTCCCATGGGGGAGGGGAGACCCAGTACTTC. Protein product: CASSYSHGGGETQYF.

Details on this clone: A junction boundary mismatches the germline segment, possibly from a read error. The CDR3 DNA reads TGTGCCAGCAGCCTAGCGGGAGGGCGCTCCTACGAGCAGTACTTC. This gives the protein CASSLAGGRSYEQYF. The chain combines TRBV7-6 with TRBJ2-7, with 12 bases fitting TRBD2. The CDR3 totals 15 residues. Germline loops: CDR1 SGHVS, CDR2 FNYEAQ.

Only one count was recorded for this clone. V is TRBV7-2 and J is TRBJ2-3; 12 bases are shared with TRBD2. The CDR3 contains 16 residues. V lost 5 bases and J lost 6; bases outside the gene matches: 9. CDR1 SGHTA and CDR2 FQGNSA come from the germline V gene. The CDR3 reads CASSTPSGGAYDTQYF. The CDR3 DNA reads TGTGCCAGCAGCACTCCTAGCGGGGGGGCCTACGATACGCAGTATTTT.

A single count supports this clone. V usage is TRBV18 and J usage is TRBJ1-6; D not certain. The ends were cut back, 3 bases at V and 9 bases at J, with 12 bases in the middle. The CDR3 spans 14 residues. Germline loops: CDR1 KGHSH, CDR2 LQKENI. CDR3 loop: CASSPGLAGSPLHF. The CDR3, as DNA: TGTGCCAGCTCACCGGGTCTGGCAGGTTCACCCCTCCACTTT.

This clone was observed once. The chain is built from TRBV6-5 and TRBJ1-2; 10 bases agree with TRBD1. The junction had 8 bases not matched to a gene; V was cut back by 5 bases and J by 8 bases. CDR3 length equals 14 residues. The V gene's germline CDR1 is MNHEY and CDR2 SVGAGI. The DNA for the CDR3 is TGTGCCAGCAGTAGAGCCGGGACAGGGGACGGCTACACCTTC. It specifies CASSRAGTGDGYTF.